This passage covers 8 T cell receptor beta chains from one sample sequenced in a study of cytomegalovirus exposure and HLA in healthy donors. This PCR relied on a set of 60 Vbeta primers and 13 Jbeta primers. TCRdb keeps only in-frame clones here, not all; method: immunoSEQ multiplex PCR. The repertoire includes about 140,000 clones, 60% to 80% of them detected once, and under 2% sits in the top ten. The sample taken for sequencing was PBMCs. These receptors all come from a woman in her 30s in good health and CMV-seronegative.

This rearrangement joins TRBV28 to TRBJ1-2, with D perhaps TRBD1 (5 bases). This CDR3 has 16 residues. Trimming took 5 bases from V and 1 from J, leaving 17 bases between them. Germline lookup yields CDR1 MDHEN and CDR2 SYDVKM. CDR3 DNA: TGTGCCAGCAGTCTTGGCCTGCCAGGGCTTAACTATGGCTACACCTTC. Its translation: CASSLGLPGLNYGYTF.

The chain's CDR3 is CASSSEGGRSYEQYF. The CDR3 nucleotides are TGTGCCAGCAGCTCAGAGGGGGGGCGCTCCTACGAGCAGTACTTC. The V gene is TRBV11-2, the J gene TRBJ2-7, with D possibly matching TRBD2 (7 bases). The CDR3 runs to 15 residues. The V end was cut by 4 bases, the J end by 0 bases, with 13 bases between. The germline V gene encodes CDR1 SGHAT and CDR2 FQNNGV.

V usage is TRBV7-2 and J usage is TRBJ2-2; tentatively, D is TRBD2 (7 bases). The CDR3 totals 15 residues. The germline gives CDR1 SGHTA, CDR2 FQGNSA. The V end was cut by 4 bases, the J end by 1 base, with 10 bases between. The CDR3 sequence is CASSSRGGNTGELFF. The CDR3 DNA reads TGTGCCAGCAGCTCGAGGGGGGGGAACACCGGGGAGCTGTTTTTT.

The chain combines TRBV7-6 with TRBJ2-5, with 9 bases identical to TRBD2. Germline V gives CDR1 SGHVS, CDR2 FNYEAQ. The CDR3 loop spans 15 amino acids. V shed 11 bases, J shed 5 bases, and the junction held 15 bases outside the gene matches. Here the CDR3 reads CASQNSGGRWETQYF. The CDR3 nucleotides read TGTGCCTCTCAGAACAGCGGGGGGAGGTGGGAGACCCAGTACTTC.

The chain uses TRBV28 and TRBJ1-2, with D unclear. There are 14 residues in the CDR3. Germline-derived CDR1 and CDR2 are MDHEN and SYDVKM. Trimming took off 6 bases at V and 8 bases at J, with 19 bases between the two ends. The CDR3 coding sequence is TGTGCCAGCAGAATGTTAGGTGAGCGACGAGGCTACACCTTC. It specifies CASRMLGERRGYTF.

This clone was seen only a few times. The chain joins TRBV9 to TRBJ2-7, with TRBD2 matching over 8 bases. CDR1 and CDR2 (germline): SGDLS, YYNGEE. The CDR3 runs 14 residues. The junction had 2 bases not matched to a gene; V was cut back by 0 bases and J by 3 bases. Written as DNA, the CDR3 is TGTGCCAGCAGCGTAGGCGGGAGGAACTACGAGCAGTACTTC. Translation gives CASSVGGRNYEQYF.

The V call is TRBV6-6, the J call TRBJ1-5, with 8 bases identical to TRBD1. The junction had 10 bases not matched to a gene; V was cut back by 6 bases and J by 6 bases. The CDR3 runs 15 residues. Germline CDR1 reads MNHNY; CDR2 reads SVGAGI (reference sequence). CDR3 amino acids: CASSLDPGGIQPQHF. The CDR3 DNA follows: TGTGCCAGCAGCTTGGACCCAGGGGGCATTCAGCCCCAGCATTTT.

The chain links TRBV25-1 to TRBJ1-6, with D tentatively TRBD1 (5 bases). The CDR3 has 13 residues. The germline V gene encodes CDR1 MGHDK and CDR2 SYGVNS. V dropped 5 bases and J dropped 9 bases, with 11 bases sitting between them. The CDR3: CASSQGRSSPLHF. The CDR3 DNA is TGTGCCAGCAGTCAGGGTAGAAGTTCACCCCTCCACTTT.